A single sample gave rise to the 30 T cell receptor beta chains below, sequenced in a study of cytomegalovirus exposure and HLA in healthy donors. The repertoire was sequenced with immunoSEQ multiplex PCR; TCRdb's copy has only in-frame clones and lacks some. The sample yields 100,000 to 150,000 clones, 85% to 90% seen once. The sequenced material came from PBMCs. These receptors originate from a woman aged 25-40 years in good health and CMV-seronegative.

The V and J genes are TRBV19 and TRBJ1-5; no clear D gene. Trimming took 5 bases from V and 0 from J, leaving 17 bases between them. This CDR3 is built from 17 residues. CDR1 is LNHDA, CDR2 SQIVND, per germline (reference sequence). This CDR3 reads CASSPQRNTYSNQPQHF. The CDR3 DNA reads as TGTGCCAGTAGTCCCCAGCGGAACACCTATAGCAATCAGCCCCAGCATTTT.

This sequence joins TRBV21-1 and TRBJ1-6; TRBD1 was called by the table and not checked on the DNA. TRBV21-1 corresponds to a pseudogene. The CDR3 has 14 amino acids. In nucleotides, the CDR3 is TGTGCCAGCAGCAAAAGGGGGTACAATTCACCCCTCCACTTT. This encodes CASSKRGYNSPLHF.

The chain employs TRBV30 and TRBJ1-5, with a possible D match to TRBD1 (5 bases). This CDR3 spans 13 amino acids. V lost 3 bases and J lost 5, with 11 bases in between. Germline CDR1 GTSNPN, CDR2 SVGIG (reference sequence). CDR3 residues: CAWSAQGDQPQHF. CDR3 nucleotide sequence: TGTGCCTGGAGCGCACAAGGGGATCAGCCCCAGCATTTT.

This clone was picked up one time. V usage is TRBV19 and J usage is TRBJ2-1, with D perhaps matching TRBD2 (6 bases). Germline CDR1 and CDR2: LNHDA and SQIVND (reference sequence). Trimming pared 6 bases from V and 3 bases from J, leaving 12 bases between. CDR3 length: 14 amino acids. CDR3 protein: CASRGGGVYNEQFF. The CDR3, as DNA: TGTGCCAGTAGGGGTGGAGGGGTCTACAATGAGCAGTTCTTC. Together with reference TRBV19 and TRBJ2-1, the CDR3 gives the full variable domain: DGGITQSPKYLFRKEGQNVTLSCEQNLNHDAMYWYRQDPGQGLRLIYYSQIVNDFQKGDIAEGYSVSREKKESFPLTVTSAQKNPTAFYLCASRGGGVYNEQFFGPGTRLTVL.

DNA of the CDR3: TGTGCCAGCAGCTTAGCGGGGGGGCATTTAGAGCAGTTCTTC. As protein: CASSLAGGHLEQFF. This chain joins TRBV7-9 and TRBJ2-1; possible D gene TRBD2, 7 bases. CDR3 length equals 14 residues. CDR1 and CDR2 from the germline V gene are SEHNR and FQNEAQ (reference sequence). With 0 bases removed from V and 10 bases from J, the gap between germline ends came to 13 bases.

As DNA, the CDR3 is TGTGCCATCGGGCAGGGGGGAGAAAAACTGTTTTTT. Residues: CAIGQGGEKLFF. V gene TRBV10-3 combines with J gene TRBJ1-4; 7 bases match TRBD1. V lost 8 bases, J lost 8 bases, and 5 bases stayed unmatched. Per the germline V gene, CDR1 is ENHRY and CDR2 is SYGVKD. The CDR3 loop spans 12 amino acids.

This chain uses TRBV7-9 with TRBJ1-1; D gene ambiguous. The CDR3 has 12 residues. With 2 bases removed from V and 6 bases from J, the gap between germline ends came to 7 bases. CDR1 and CDR2 (germline): SEHNR, FQNEAQ (reference sequence). CDR3 nucleotides: TGTGCCAGCAGCTTACTAGCAGCTGAAGCTTTCTTT. Its translation is CASSLLAAEAFF.

This clone was found a few times. The gene calls are TRBV19 and TRBJ2-1; TRBD2 matches 9 bases. The CDR3 loop spans 15 amino acids. Germline V gene sequence: CDR1 LNHDA, CDR2 SQIVND (reference sequence). Unmatched junction bases numbered 8, after V lost 3 bases and J lost 8 bases. CDR3 DNA: TGTGCCAGTAGTATGCAAGGCGGGGGGGCCCATGAGCAGTTCTTC. This translates into CASSMQGGGAHEQFF.

This sequence joins TRBV6-1 and TRBJ1-2, with TRBD1 as a possible D gene (6 bases). Germline CDR1 is MNHNS and CDR2 is SASEGT. Trimming removed 8 bases at V and 2 bases at J, with 9 bases between. CDR3 length: 12 residues. CDR3 sequence: CASLQGNYGYTF. The CDR3 nucleotides read TGTGCCAGCCTACAGGGAAACTATGGCTACACCTTC.

This rearrangement joins TRBV6-6 to TRBJ2-7, with 13 bases fitting TRBD2. This CDR3 contains 15 residues. The ends lost 5 bases at V and 5 bases at J; junction bases unmatched: 6. Germline CDR1 MNHNY, CDR2 SVGAGI (reference sequence). DNA of the CDR3: TGTGCCAGCAGTCAGACTAGCGGGGGGTCCGACGAGCAGTACTTC. Protein product: CASSQTSGGSDEQYF.

This clone was seen once. The chain has TRBV15 and TRBJ2-3; TRBD2 matches at 16 bases. The germline V gene has CDR1 LNHNV and CDR2 YYDKDF (reference sequence). The J segment lost 4 bases and the V segment lost 3 bases, leaving 4 bases of the junction unmatched. There are 17 residues in the CDR3. CDR3: CATSSYGTSGGADTQYF. The CDR3 nucleotides are TGTGCCACCAGCAGCTATGGGACTAGCGGGGGGGCAGATACGCAGTATTTT.

The DNA of the CDR3 is TGCGCCAGCATTCCCGCGCGGGGGGCAGATACGCAGTATTTT. Translating it yields CASIPARGADTQYF. V usage is TRBV23-1 and J usage is TRBJ2-3; 8 bases are shared with TRBD2. TRBV23-1 is given ORF status, its function remaining uncertain. CDR3 length: 14 residues. Losses at the gene ends were 7 bases for V and 4 bases for J; bases not matched to a gene: 7.

The rearrangement joins TRBV14 to TRBJ1-3, with TRBD1 identical over 7 bases. From germline, CDR1 is SGHDN and CDR2 FVKESK. This CDR3 region has 17 residues. Unmatched junction bases numbered 5, after V lost 0 bases and J lost 0 bases. For the CDR3, the DNA is TGTGCCAGCAGCCAAGAGGACAGGCCAAACTCTGGAAACACCATATATTTT. This encodes CASSQEDRPNSGNTIYF. Complete variable domain (other parts from reference TRBV14 and TRBJ1-3): EAGVTQFPSHSVIEKGQTVTLRCDPISGHDNLYWYRRVMGKEIKFLLHFVKESKQDESGMPNNRFLAERTGGTYSTLKVQPAELEDSGVYFCASSQEDRPNSGNTIYFGEGSWLTVV.

This chain links TRBV6-5 with TRBJ1-4; D is uncertain. The CDR3 extends over 14 amino acids. V was shortened by 0 bases and J by 13 bases, with 15 bases between the two germline ends. Germline-derived CDR1 and CDR2 are MNHEY and SVGAGI. In DNA form, the CDR3 reads TGTGCCAGCAGTTACTCGCTAGGCGTCGAAGGACTGTTTTTT. Protein: CASSYSLGVEGLFF.

The rearrangement joins TRBV5-4 to TRBJ1-2, with a weak D call TRBD1 (5 bases). The CDR3 covers 16 residues. Germline V gene data show CDR1 as SGHNT and CDR2 as YYREEE (reference sequence). V was trimmed by 5 bases and J by 1 base, leaving 18 bases between them. The chain's CDR3 is CASRPSKQANNYGYTF. CDR3 bases: TGTGCCAGCAGGCCCTCCAAACAGGCCAATAACTATGGCTACACCTTC.

The rearrangement uses TRBV7-2 and TRBJ2-5; possibly TRBD2 for D (6 bases). CDR1 is SGHTA, CDR2 FQGNSA, per germline. This CDR3 is built from 15 residues. V was pared by 0 bases and J by 2 bases, with 10 bases between. This CDR3 is CASSLAAGFQETQYF. DNA for the CDR3: TGTGCCAGCAGCTTAGCGGCGGGGTTTCAAGAGACCCAGTACTTC.

The rearrangement joins TRBV19 to TRBJ1-4; 10 bases are a match to TRBD1. The CDR3 extends over 16 amino acids. The V and J ends lost 10 bases and 0 bases, in that order; junction bases with no gene match: 8. Germline CDR1 and CDR2: LNHDA and SQIVND (reference sequence). CDR3 sequence reads: CATAGTGAATNEKLFF. The CDR3 DNA sequence: TGTGCCACCGCCGGGACAGGGGCTGCAACTAATGAAAAACTGTTTTTT.

The J gene is TRBJ2-5, the V gene TRBV10-3; 8 positions match TRBD1. CDR3 length: 16 residues. CDR1 is ENHRY, CDR2 SYGVKD, per germline. The ends lost 1 base at V and 3 bases at J; junction bases unmatched: 7. Here the CDR3 reads CAISEFFGQGKETQYF. The CDR3 DNA is TGTGCCATCAGTGAGTTTTTTGGACAGGGAAAAGAGACCCAGTACTTC.

This clone was detected only a few times. The CDR3: CATTLGQGNEQFF. CDR3 coding DNA: TGTGCCACTACTTTAGGACAGGGCAATGAGCAGTTCTTC. The chain combines TRBV10-3 with TRBJ2-1; 8 bases agree with TRBD1. Germline V gene data show CDR1 as ENHRY and CDR2 as SYGVKD. The CDR3 contains 13 residues. J was trimmed by 6 bases and V by 10 bases; bases with no gene match: 8.

V usage is TRBV10-3 and J usage is TRBJ2-7, with D perhaps matching TRBD2 (6 bases). The CDR3 loop spans 14 amino acids. Trimming removed 2 bases from V and 3 bases from J, with 11 bases in between. The germline gives CDR1 ENHRY, CDR2 SYGVKD. The CDR3 nucleotides are TGTGCCATCAGTGAGGTGGATAGCGGCTACGAGCAGTACTTC. Translation gives CAISEVDSGYEQYF.

This rearrangement joins TRBV7-7 to TRBJ2-7; no firm D call. This CDR3 has 14 residues. Trimming left V 5 bases short and J 1 base short, with 12 bases between. Germline values: CDR1 SSHAT, CDR2 FNYEAQ (reference sequence). CDR3 DNA sequence: TGTGCCAGCAGCCTACACCGAGGATCCTACGAGCAGTACTTC. It specifies CASSLHRGSYEQYF.

The V call is TRBV2, the J call TRBJ2-5, with a tentative D call TRBD1 (6 bases). This CDR3 has 13 residues. Trimming removed 8 bases at V and 2 bases at J, with 12 bases between. Germline CDR1 and CDR2: SNHLY and FYNNEI. This CDR3 reads CASSGTPQETQYF. Here the CDR3 DNA reads TGTGCCAGCTCGGGGACACCTCAAGAGACCCAGTACTTC.

The V call is TRBV11-3, the J call TRBJ2-1, with D possibly matching TRBD2 (7 bases). V lost 1 base and J 6 bases, leaving 13 bases between the germline ends. The CDR3 consists of 15 residues. Germline V gives CDR1 SGHNT, CDR2 YENEEA. This CDR3 reads CASSLAGGWGNEQFF. CDR3 DNA sequence: TGTGCCAGCAGCTTAGCGGGGGGCTGGGGCAATGAGCAGTTCTTC.

The V gene is TRBV5-1, the J gene TRBJ1-2, with a tentative D call TRBD1 (5 bases). Germline values: CDR1 SGHRS, CDR2 YFSETQ. The V end was cut by 2 bases, the J end by 1 base, with 6 bases between. The CDR3 has 13 residues. The CDR3 DNA sequence: TGCGCCAGCAGCTTTGACAGTAACTATGGCTACACCTTC. Its translation is CASSFDSNYGYTF.

The chain links TRBV4-1 to TRBJ2-7; D is perhaps TRBD1 (5 bases). The CDR3 has 15 amino acids. Germline CDR1 reads MGHRA; CDR2 reads YSYEKL. V was clipped by 0 bases and J by 3 bases, with 12 bases between them. CDR3 bases: TGCGCCAGCAGCCAAGACCCAGGGCCTCTCTACGAGCAGTACTTC. Translation gives CASSQDPGPLYEQYF.

The gene calls are TRBV10-3 and TRBJ2-7; 8 bases align to TRBD1. The CDR3 sequence is 11 residues long. Trimming at V came to 6 bases and at J to 6 bases, leaving 1 base not matched to a gene. Germline CDR1 reads ENHRY; CDR2 reads SYGVKD. The CDR3 loop reads CAISDRGEQYF. The CDR3 coding sequence is TGTGCCATCAGCGACAGGGGCGAGCAGTACTTC.

The CDR3 nucleotides are TGCGCCAGCAGCCAAGAAGACCCCGCCCTAGCGGTTAGCACAGATACGCAGTATTTT. It is translated as CASSQEDPALAVSTDTQYF. The chain joins TRBV4-1 to TRBJ2-3, with TRBD2 identical over 7 bases. Germline CDR1 reads MGHRA; CDR2 reads YSYEKL. J lost 0 bases, V lost 0 bases, and 12 bases had no gene match. This CDR3 comprises 19 residues.

The chain recombines TRBV6-5 with TRBJ1-5; TRBD1 matches 7 bases. Germline V lookup: CDR1 MNHEY, CDR2 SVGAGI. CDR3 length equals 15 residues. After removal of 2 bases from V and 0 bases from J, the junction contained 1 base not matched to a gene. The CDR3 DNA sequence: TGTGCCAGCAGTTACAGACAGGGTAGCAATCAGCCCCAGCATTTT. As protein: CASSYRQGSNQPQHF.

The chain joins TRBV7-9 to TRBJ2-7; TRBD2 agrees at 8 bases. The length of the CDR3 is 14 residues. Germline CDR1 reads SEHNR; CDR2 reads FQNEAQ (reference sequence). V lost 0 bases, J lost 7 bases, and 5 bases stayed unmatched. The CDR3 protein is CASSLAAVAGEQYF. The CDR3 DNA sequence: TGTGCCAGCAGCTTAGCAGCAGTAGCGGGGGAGCAGTACTTC.

The chain links TRBV5-8 to TRBJ2-1; D gene uncertain. V dropped 0 bases and J dropped 4 bases, with 11 bases sitting between them. Germline values: CDR1 SGHTS, CDR2 YDEGEE. The CDR3 loop spans 15 amino acids. The CDR3: CASSLVGSEYNEQFF. The CDR3 DNA reads TGTGCCAGCAGCTTGGTAGGCAGCGAGTACAATGAGCAGTTCTTC.